Each of the 8 T cell receptor beta chains below was sequenced from the same sample in a study of post-analysis software for immune sequencing data. Whole-study results and caveats: Patients showed TRBV5-6, TRBV5-1 and TRBV20-1 among several TRBV segments more frequent than in controls.

The antigens these receptors bind are not known. Carried by the TCR beta cDNA libraries were unique molecular identifiers. TCRdb re-called the PCR reads with MiXCR, one entry per CDR3 protein. In the table there are about 430,000 distinct CDR3 sequences, approximately 37% of which are singletons. Sequences were obtained from blood. Every receptor here comes from a girl aged 2-10 years with multiple sclerosis.

The gene calls are TRBV7-9 and TRBJ2-5; weak D call: TRBD1 (5 bases). The J call may not be correct, given that the DNA end is closer to TRBJ2-7. From germline, CDR1 is SEHNR and CDR2 FQNEAQ (reference sequence). This CDR3 spans 13 amino acids. CDR3 DNA sequence: TGTGCCAGCAGACCCATCAGGGCTGGCGAGCAGTACTTC. Its protein product is CASRPIRAGEQYF.

The V and J genes are TRBV29-1 and TRBJ2-7, with D hard to call. Trimming stripped 3 bases from V and 3 bases from J, with 15 bases between. The CDR3 sequence is 14 residues long. Germline V lookup: CDR1 SQVTM, CDR2 ANQGSEA. As DNA, the CDR3 is TGCAGCGTTGAGCCCGGAGACGGAAACTACGAGCAGTACTTC. Protein sequence: CSVEPGDGNYEQYF.

This sequence joins TRBV4-3 and TRBJ2-1, with 11 positions matching TRBD2. Germline CDR1 LGHNA, CDR2 YSLEER. V shed 4 bases, J shed 0 bases, and the junction held 2 bases outside the gene matches. This CDR3 is 16 amino acids long. Here the CDR3 DNA reads TGCGCCAGCAGCCTTGGGACTAGCGGCTCCTACAATGAGCAGTTCTTC. It codes for CASSLGTSGSYNEQFF.

The table lists this clonotype with a few counts. V and J are TRBV28 and TRBJ1-5; a weak D match, TRBD1 (6 bases). CDR3 size: 17 residues. Germline values: CDR1 MDHEN, CDR2 SYDVKM. The V and J ends lost 7 bases and 4 bases respectively, with 23 bases between them. As DNA, the CDR3 is TGTGCCAGCAAAACGCTGACCGGTGGGGGGCCAAATCAGCCCCAGCATTTT. Protein sequence: CASKTLTGGGPNQPQHF.

The V and J genes are TRBV3-1 and TRBJ2-1; perhaps TRBD1 as D (7 bases). The germline gives CDR1 LGHDT, CDR2 YNNKEL (reference sequence). Trimming shortened V by 3 bases and J by 10 bases, and 19 bases separated the two germline ends. The CDR3 extends over 15 amino acids. CDR3 DNA: TGTGCCAGCAGCCAGGACTACACAGGGGTTGGAGAGCAGTTCTTC. It translates to CASSQDYTGVGEQFF.

Here the CDR3 DNA reads TGTGCCAGCAGCCCGAGCGCAGGGCGTGGTAACACTGAAGCTTTCTTT. Translation gives CASSPSAGRGNTEAFF. The chain combines TRBV27 with TRBJ1-1; D might be TRBD1 (5 bases). Germline CDR1 MNHEY, CDR2 SMNVEV (reference sequence). The CDR3 extends over 16 amino acids. V lost 6 bases to trimming and J lost 2 bases, with 19 bases between them.

This clonotype was counted a few times. This sequence joins TRBV15 and TRBJ1-5; perhaps TRBD1 as D (5 bases). CDR1 and CDR2 from the germline V gene are LNHNV and YYDKDF (reference sequence). Deletions cut 1 base from V and 0 bases from J, with 13 bases between. The length of the CDR3 is 17 residues. The CDR3 DNA follows: TGTGCCACCAGCAGAGTTATAGGGGCGCATAGCAATCAGCCCCAGCATTTT. It encodes CATSRVIGAHSNQPQHF.

The chain couples TRBV14 to TRBJ1-1; no firm D call. There are 12 residues in the CDR3. CDR1 and CDR2 (germline): SGHDN, FVKESK. Trimming took 3 bases from V and 1 from J, leaving 3 bases between them. The CDR3 bases are TGTGCCAGCAGCCAGGGGAACACTGAAGCTTTCTTT. Its translation: CASSQGNTEAFF.